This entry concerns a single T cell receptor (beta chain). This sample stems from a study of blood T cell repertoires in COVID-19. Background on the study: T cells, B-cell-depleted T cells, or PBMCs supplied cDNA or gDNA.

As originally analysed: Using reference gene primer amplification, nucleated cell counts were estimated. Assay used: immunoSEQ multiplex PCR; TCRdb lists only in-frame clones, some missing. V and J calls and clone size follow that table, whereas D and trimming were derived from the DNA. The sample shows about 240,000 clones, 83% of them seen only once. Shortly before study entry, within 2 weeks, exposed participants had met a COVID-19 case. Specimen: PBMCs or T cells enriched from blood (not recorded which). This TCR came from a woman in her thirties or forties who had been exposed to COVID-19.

Written as DNA, the CDR3 is TGTGCCAGCAGTCCCTCACTCGGACAGGATGTACTTCGCTACACCTTC. Its protein product is CASSPSLGQDVLRYTF. This chain links TRBV27 with TRBJ1-2, with 7 bases lining up with TRBD1. Looked up from germline, CDR1 is MNHEY and CDR2 is SMNVEV (reference sequence). With V trimmed by 5 bases and J by 9 bases, 18 bases remained unmatched. This CDR3 is built from 16 residues.